The rows below give T cell receptor beta chains drawn from one sample of a study of T cells in localized non-small cell lung cancer. The table came from immunoSEQ multiplex PCR; TCRdb's copy has only in-frame clones and leaves some out. The data contain approximately 20,000 clones, around 83% of them singletons. Sample: peripheral blood, taken before any cancer treatment. The origin of the receptors is a man between 40 and 70 years old with stage I lung adenocarcinoma. Each CDR3 is given with its conserved first and last residue. D genes are given only for firm matches. The size entry is marked missing in some rows and otherwise reads once, few, many or a size class.

J: TRBJ2-2; V: TRBV18; size: .; D: .; CDR3: CASSLGQNTGELFF; DNA: TGTGCCAGCTCATTGGGCCAAAACACCGGGGAGCTGTTTTTT
J: TRBJ2-7; V: TRBV27; size: .; D: .; CDR3: CASSSRDGIYEQYF; DNA: TGTGCCAGCAGTTCACGGGACGGTATCTACGAGCAGTACTTC
J: TRBJ2-2; V: TRBV7-2; size: .; D: .; CDR3: CASSSAGATGTGELFF; DNA: TGTGCCAGCAGCTCGGCAGGGGCTACGGGCACCGGGGAGCTGTTTTTT
J: TRBJ2-7; V: TRBV7-9; size: few; D: TRBD1; CDR3: CASSRGQGPYEQYF; DNA: TGTGCCAGCAGCAGGGGACAGGGACCCTACGAGCAGTACTTC
J: TRBJ2-5; V: TRBV7-2; size: .; D: .; CDR3: CASSLEETTRTQYF; DNA: TGTGCCAGCAGCTTAGAGGAGACTACCAGGACCCAGTACTTC
J: TRBJ2-1; V: TRBV27; size: once; D: TRBD2; CDR3: CASSLELPLADDGARQFF; DNA: TGTGCCAGCAGTTTAGAACTCCCACTAGCGGACGACGGCGCCAGGCAGTTCTTC
J: TRBJ1-2; V: TRBV28; size: .; D: .; CDR3: CASSYAGSSNYGYTF; DNA: TGTGCCAGCAGTTATGCGGGGAGCAGTAACTATGGCTACACCTTC
J: TRBJ2-3; V: TRBV11-2; size: .; D: TRBD2; CDR3: CASSSLSGRERVTQYF; DNA: TGTGCCAGCAGCTCACTGAGCGGGAGGGAAAGGGTTACGCAGTATTTT
J: TRBJ2-7; V: TRBV28; size: once; D: .; CDR3: CATSSPGEYEQYF; DNA: TGTGCCACCTCCTCGCCGGGGGAGTACGAGCAGTACTTC
J: TRBJ1-2; V: TRBV18; size: .; D: .; CDR3: CASSPPGQNINNYGYTF; DNA: TGTGCCAGCTCACCCCCGGGCCAAAATATTAATAACTATGGCTACACCTTC
J: TRBJ1-4; V: TRBV7-2; size: few; D: .; CDR3: CASSLALNEKLFF; DNA: TGTGCCAGCAGCTTAGCGCTTAATGAAAAACTGTTTTTT
J: TRBJ1-2; V: TRBV7-2; size: .; D: .; CDR3: CASSLQISNYGYTF; DNA: TGTGCCAGCAGCTTACAGATTTCTAACTATGGCTACACCTTC
J: TRBJ1-6; V: TRBV28; size: .; D: .; CDR3: CASSPTSGMLLNSPLHF; DNA: TGTGCCAGCAGTCCTACGTCCGGGATGCTGCTTAATTCACCCCTCCACTTT
J: TRBJ2-4; V: TRBV28; size: .; D: .; CDR3: CASSLGDFQYF; DNA: TGTGCCAGCAGTTTGGGGGACTTTCAGTACTTC
J: TRBJ2-7; V: TRBV27; size: .; D: .; CDR3: CASSLSGPRGFSSYEQYF; DNA: TGTGCCAGCAGTTTATCGGGGCCCAGGGGATTTAGCTCCTACGAGCAGTACTTC
J: TRBJ2-3; V: TRBV11-3; size: .; D: TRBD2; CDR3: CASSLDKAGATDTQYF; DNA: TGTGCCAGCAGCTTAGATAAAGCGGGGGCCACAGATACGCAGTATTTT
J: TRBJ1-2; V: TRBV6-1; size: .; D: .; CDR3: CASSENGREGYTF; DNA: TGTGCCAGCAGTGAGAATGGGAGGGAGGGCTACACCTTC
J: TRBJ2-3; V: TRBV15; size: once; D: TRBD2; CDR3: CATSSYLSGRITDTQYF; DNA: TGTGCCACCAGCAGCTACTTAAGCGGGAGGATCACAGATACGCAGTATTTT
J: TRBJ2-7; V: TRBV4-1; size: .; D: TRBD2; CDR3: CASSQGLADIYEQYF; DNA: TGCGCCAGCAGCCAAGGACTAGCGGATATCTACGAGCAGTACTTC
J: TRBJ1-5; V: TRBV25-1; size: .; D: TRBD1; CDR3: CASRETGSNQPQHF; DNA: TGTGCCAGCAGGGAGACAGGGAGCAATCAGCCCCAGCATTTT
J: TRBJ2-1; V: TRBV21-1; size: few; D: .; CDR3: CASSPGAEPGTANNEQFF; DNA: TGTGCCAGCAGCCCTGGCGCCGAACCTGGGACAGCGAACAATGAGCAGTTCTTC
J: TRBJ2-1; V: TRBV27; size: .; D: .; CDR3: CASSLSAGYSGDNEQFF; DNA: TGTGCCAGCAGTTTATCAGCCGGATACTCGGGCGACAATGAGCAGTTCTTC
J: TRBJ2-7; V: TRBV27; size: once; D: .; CDR3: CASSLRGPRGYEQYF; DNA: TGTGCCAGCAGTCTGAGGGGTCCCCGGGGGTACGAGCAGTACTTC
J: TRBJ2-7; V: TRBV5-1; size: few; D: .; CDR3: CASSLEVGTNEQYF; DNA: TGCGCCAGCAGCTTGGAGGTTGGCACAAACGAGCAGTACTTC
J: TRBJ2-7; V: TRBV2; size: .; D: .; CDR3: CASKGTFNGEQYF; DNA: TGTGCCAGCAAGGGGACATTCAACGGCGAGCAGTACTTC